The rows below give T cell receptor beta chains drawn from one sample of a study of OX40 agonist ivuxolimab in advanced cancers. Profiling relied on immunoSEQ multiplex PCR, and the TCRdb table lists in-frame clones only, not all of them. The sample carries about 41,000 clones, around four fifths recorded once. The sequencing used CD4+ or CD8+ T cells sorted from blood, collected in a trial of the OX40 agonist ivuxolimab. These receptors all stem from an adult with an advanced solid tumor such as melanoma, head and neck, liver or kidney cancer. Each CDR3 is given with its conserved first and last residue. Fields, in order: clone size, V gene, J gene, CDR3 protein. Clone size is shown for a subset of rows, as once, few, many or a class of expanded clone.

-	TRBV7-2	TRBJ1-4	CASSLQGSNEKLFF
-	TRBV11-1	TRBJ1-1	CASSRSEDTEAFF
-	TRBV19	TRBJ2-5	CASSIAGVQETQYF
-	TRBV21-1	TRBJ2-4	CALGPHTEENIQYF
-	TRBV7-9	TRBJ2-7	CASSWGGEQYF
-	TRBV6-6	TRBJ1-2	CASRDGTAQYGYTF
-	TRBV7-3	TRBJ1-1	CASSFSVNTEAFF
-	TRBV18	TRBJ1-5	CASSPKGQLSNQPQHF
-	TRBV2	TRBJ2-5	CASSGTSGGETQYF
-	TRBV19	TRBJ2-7	CASRPTGTRGDEQYF
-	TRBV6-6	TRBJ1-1	CASRNSRKNTEAFF
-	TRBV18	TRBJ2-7	CASSFRRSYEQYF
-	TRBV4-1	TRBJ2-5	CASSQGAGTSASETQYF
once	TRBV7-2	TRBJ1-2	CATQLTKGAYYGYTF
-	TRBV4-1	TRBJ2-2	CASSGGLAGLNTGELFF
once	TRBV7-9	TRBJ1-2	CASSPYSEIYGYTF
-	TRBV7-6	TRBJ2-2	CASSVRGGARGELFF
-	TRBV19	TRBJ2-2	CASNRQIDTGELFF
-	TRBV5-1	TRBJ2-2	CASSTRQPGGELFF
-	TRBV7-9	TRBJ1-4	CASSRALNEKLFF
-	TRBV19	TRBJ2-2	CASLDRGENTGELFF
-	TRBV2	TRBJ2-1	CASSVGSYGEQFF